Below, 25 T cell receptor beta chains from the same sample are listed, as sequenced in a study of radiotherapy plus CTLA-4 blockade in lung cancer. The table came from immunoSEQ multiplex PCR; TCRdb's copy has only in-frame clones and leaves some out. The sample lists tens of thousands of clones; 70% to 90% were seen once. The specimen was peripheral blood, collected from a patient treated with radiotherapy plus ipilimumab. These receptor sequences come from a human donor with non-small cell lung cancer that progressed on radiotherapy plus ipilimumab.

The CDR3 bases are TGTGCCAGCAGCCGTAGCGGGGGGGCCTTCACAGATACGCAGTATTTT. This codes for CASSRSGGAFTDTQYF. The rearrangement joins TRBV7-2 to TRBJ2-3, with TRBD2 matching over 11 bases. The CDR3 is made up of 16 amino acids. CDR1 is SGHTA, CDR2 FQGNSA, per germline. With V trimmed by 5 bases and J by 2 bases, 6 bases remained unmatched. Together with reference TRBV7-2 and TRBJ2-3, the CDR3 gives the full variable domain: GAGVSQSPSNKVTEKGKDVELRCDPISGHTALYWYRQSLGQGLEFLIYFQGNSAPDKSGLPSDRFSAERTGGSVSTLTIQRTQQEDSAVYLCASSRSGGAFTDTQYFGPGTRLTVL.

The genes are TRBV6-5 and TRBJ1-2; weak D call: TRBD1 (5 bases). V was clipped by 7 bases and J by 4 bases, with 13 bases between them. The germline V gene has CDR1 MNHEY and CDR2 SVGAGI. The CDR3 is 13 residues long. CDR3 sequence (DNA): TGTGCCAGCAATCCCTCCGGGGCCTATGGCTACACCTTC. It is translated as CASNPSGAYGYTF.

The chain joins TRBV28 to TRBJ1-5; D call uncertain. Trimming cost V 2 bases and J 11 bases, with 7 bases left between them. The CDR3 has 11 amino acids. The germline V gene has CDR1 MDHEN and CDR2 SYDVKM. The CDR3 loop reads CASSLMASQHF. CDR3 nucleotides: TGTGCCAGCAGTTTAATGGCTTCCCAGCATTTT.

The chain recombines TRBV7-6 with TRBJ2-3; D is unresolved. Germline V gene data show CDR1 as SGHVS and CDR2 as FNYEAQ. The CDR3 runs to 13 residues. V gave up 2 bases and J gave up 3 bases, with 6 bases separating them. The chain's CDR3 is CASSLFVTDTQYF. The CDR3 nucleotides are TGTGCCAGCAGCTTATTCGTAACAGATACGCAGTATTTT.

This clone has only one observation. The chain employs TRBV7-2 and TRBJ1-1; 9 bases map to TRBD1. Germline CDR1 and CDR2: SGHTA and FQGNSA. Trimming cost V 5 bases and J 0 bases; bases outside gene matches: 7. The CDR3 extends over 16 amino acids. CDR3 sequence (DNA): TGTGCCAGCAGCCCCGGACAGGGGTGGATGAACACTGAAGCTTTCTTT. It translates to CASSPGQGWMNTEAFF.

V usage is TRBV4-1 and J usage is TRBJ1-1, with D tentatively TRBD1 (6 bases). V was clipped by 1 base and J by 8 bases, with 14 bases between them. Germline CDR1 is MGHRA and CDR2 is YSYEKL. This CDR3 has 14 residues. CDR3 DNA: TGCGCCAGCAGCCAAGGGTTCCGGGGGCACGAAGCTTTCTTT. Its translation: CASSQGFRGHEAFF.

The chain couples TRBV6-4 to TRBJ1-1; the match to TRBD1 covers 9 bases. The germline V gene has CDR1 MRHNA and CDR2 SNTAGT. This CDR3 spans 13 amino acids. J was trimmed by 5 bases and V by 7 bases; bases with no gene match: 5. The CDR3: CASNDRGWTEAFF. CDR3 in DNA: TGTGCCAGCAACGACAGGGGGTGGACTGAAGCTTTCTTT.

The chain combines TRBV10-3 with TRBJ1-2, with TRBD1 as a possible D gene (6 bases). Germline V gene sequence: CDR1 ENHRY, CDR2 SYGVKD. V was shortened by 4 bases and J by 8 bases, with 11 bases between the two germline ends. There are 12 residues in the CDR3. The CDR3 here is CAISVGGGGYTF. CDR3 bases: TGTGCCATCAGTGTCGGGGGCGGGGGCTACACCTTC.

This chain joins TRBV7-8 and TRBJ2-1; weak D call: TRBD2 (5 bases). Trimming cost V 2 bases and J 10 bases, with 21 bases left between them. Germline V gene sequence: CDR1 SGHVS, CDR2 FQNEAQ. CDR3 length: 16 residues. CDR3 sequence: CASSLRAGLVVLEQFF. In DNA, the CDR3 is TGTGCCAGCAGCTTAAGGGCGGGCCTAGTTGTGTTGGAGCAGTTCTTC.

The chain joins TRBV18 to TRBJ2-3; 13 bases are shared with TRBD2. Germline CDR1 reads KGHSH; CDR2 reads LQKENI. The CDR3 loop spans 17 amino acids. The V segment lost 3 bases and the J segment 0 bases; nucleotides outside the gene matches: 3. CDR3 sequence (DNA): TGTGCCAGCTCACCCGGACTAGCGGGGGCTAGCACAGATACGCAGTATTTT. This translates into CASSPGLAGASTDTQYF. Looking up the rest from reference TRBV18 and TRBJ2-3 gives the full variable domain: NAGVMQNPRHLVRRRGQEARLRCSPMKGHSHVYWYRQLPEEGLKFMVYLQKENIIDESGMPKERFSAEFPKEGPSILRIQQVVRGDSAAYFCASSPGLAGASTDTQYFGPGTRLTVL.

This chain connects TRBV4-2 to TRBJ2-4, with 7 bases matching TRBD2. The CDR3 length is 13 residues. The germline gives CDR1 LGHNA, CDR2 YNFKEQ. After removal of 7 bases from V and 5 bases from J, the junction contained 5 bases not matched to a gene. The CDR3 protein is CASTLRGENIQYF. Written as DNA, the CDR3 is TGTGCCAGCACCCTCCGGGGGGAAAACATTCAGTACTTC.

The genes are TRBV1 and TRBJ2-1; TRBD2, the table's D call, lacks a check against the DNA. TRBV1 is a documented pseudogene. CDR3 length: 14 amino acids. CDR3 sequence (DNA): TGCACCAGCAGCCAAGATCAAGCCGACAATGAGCAGTTCTTC. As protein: CTSSQDQADNEQFF.

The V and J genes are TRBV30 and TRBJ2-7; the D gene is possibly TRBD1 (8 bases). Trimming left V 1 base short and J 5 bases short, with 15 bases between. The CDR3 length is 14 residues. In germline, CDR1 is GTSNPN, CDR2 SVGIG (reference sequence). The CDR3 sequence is CAWSGTGRVNEQYF. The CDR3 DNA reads TGTGCCTGGAGTGGGACAGGGAGGGTCAACGAGCAGTACTTC.

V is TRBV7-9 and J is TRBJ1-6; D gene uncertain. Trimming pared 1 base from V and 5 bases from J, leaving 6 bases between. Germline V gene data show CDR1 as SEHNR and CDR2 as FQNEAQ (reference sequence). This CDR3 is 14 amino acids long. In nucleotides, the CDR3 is TGTGCCAGCAGCTTAGATCCAGATAATTCACCCCTCCACTTT. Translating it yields CASSLDPDNSPLHF.

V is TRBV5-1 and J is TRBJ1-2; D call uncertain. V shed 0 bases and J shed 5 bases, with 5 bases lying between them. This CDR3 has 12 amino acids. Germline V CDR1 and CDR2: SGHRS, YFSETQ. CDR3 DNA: TGCGCCAGCAGCTTGGATGAGTATGGCTACACCTTC. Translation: CASSLDEYGYTF. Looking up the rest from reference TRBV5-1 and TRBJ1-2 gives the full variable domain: KAGVTQTPRYLIKTRGQQVTLSCSPISGHRSVSWYQQTPGQGLQFLFEYFSETQRNKGNFPGRFSGRQFSNSRSEMNVSTLELGDSALYLCASSLDEYGYTFGSGTRLTVV.

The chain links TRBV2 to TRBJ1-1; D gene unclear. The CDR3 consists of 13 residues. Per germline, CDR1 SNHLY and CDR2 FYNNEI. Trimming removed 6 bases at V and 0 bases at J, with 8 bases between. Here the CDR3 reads CASRAPMNTEAFF. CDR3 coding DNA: TGTGCCAGCAGAGCCCCCATGAACACTGAAGCTTTCTTT.

The CDR3 coding sequence is TGTGCCAGCAGCCCCACTTCGACAGGGCCCTACGAGCAGTACTTC. Its translation is CASSPTSTGPYEQYF. The chain uses TRBV7-2 and TRBJ2-7; TRBD1 matches at 7 bases. This CDR3 region has 15 residues. The germline V gene encodes CDR1 SGHTA and CDR2 FQGNSA. The V and J ends lost 5 bases and 2 bases, in that order; junction bases with no gene match: 9.

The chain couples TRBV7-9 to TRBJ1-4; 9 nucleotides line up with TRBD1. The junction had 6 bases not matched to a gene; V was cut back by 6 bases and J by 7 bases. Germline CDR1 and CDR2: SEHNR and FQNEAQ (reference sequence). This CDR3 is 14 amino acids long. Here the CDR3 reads CASSRDREGEKLFF. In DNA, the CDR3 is TGTGCCAGCAGTCGGGACAGGGAGGGTGAAAAACTGTTTTTT.

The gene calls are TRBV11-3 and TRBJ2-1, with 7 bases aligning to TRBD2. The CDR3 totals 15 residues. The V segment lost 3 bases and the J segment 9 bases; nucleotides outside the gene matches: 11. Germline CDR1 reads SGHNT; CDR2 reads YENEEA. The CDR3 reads CASSLRREYVGEQFF. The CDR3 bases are TGTGCCAGCAGCTTGCGGCGGGAGTATGTAGGTGAGCAGTTCTTC.

In nucleotides, the CDR3 is TGTGCCAGCAGTTTAGGTTACATTCAGTACTTC. Protein sequence: CASSLGYIQYF. This rearrangement joins TRBV28 to TRBJ2-4; no clear D. CDR3 length: 11 amino acids. The germline gives CDR1 MDHEN, CDR2 SYDVKM. The V end lost 2 bases, the J end lost 8 bases, and 4 bases lay between the germline ends.

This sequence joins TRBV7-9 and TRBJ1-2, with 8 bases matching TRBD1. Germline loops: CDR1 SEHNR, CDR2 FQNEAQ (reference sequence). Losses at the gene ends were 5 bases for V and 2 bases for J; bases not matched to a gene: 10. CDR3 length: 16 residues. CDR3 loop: CASSHQTGVDNYGYTF. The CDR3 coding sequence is TGTGCCAGCAGCCACCAGACAGGGGTAGACAACTATGGCTACACCTTC.

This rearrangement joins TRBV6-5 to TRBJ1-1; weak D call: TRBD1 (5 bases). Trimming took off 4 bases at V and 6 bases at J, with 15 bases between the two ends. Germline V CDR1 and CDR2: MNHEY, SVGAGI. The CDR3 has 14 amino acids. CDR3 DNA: TGTGCCAGCAGTTCCGGGACTTTTGGAGCTGAAGCTTTCTTT. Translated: CASSSGTFGAEAFF.

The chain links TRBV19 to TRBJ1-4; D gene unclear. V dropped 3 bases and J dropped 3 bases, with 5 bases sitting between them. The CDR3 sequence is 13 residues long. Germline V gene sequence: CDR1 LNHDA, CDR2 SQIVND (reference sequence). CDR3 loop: CASSIQPNEKLFF. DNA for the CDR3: TGTGCCAGTAGTATTCAGCCTAATGAAAAACTGTTTTTT.

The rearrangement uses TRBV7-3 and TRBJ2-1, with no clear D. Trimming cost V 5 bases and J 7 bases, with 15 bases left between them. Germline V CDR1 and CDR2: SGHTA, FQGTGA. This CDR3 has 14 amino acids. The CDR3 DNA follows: TGTGCCAGCAGCCCTTCCCGGACGACGAATGAGCAGTTCTTC. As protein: CASSPSRTTNEQFF.

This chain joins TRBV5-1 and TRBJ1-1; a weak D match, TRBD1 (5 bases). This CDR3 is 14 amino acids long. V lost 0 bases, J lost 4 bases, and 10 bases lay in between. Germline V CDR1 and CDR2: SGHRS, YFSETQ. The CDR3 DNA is TGCGCCAGCAGCTTGGTCGGGGGAGGCACTGAAGCTTTCTTT. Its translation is CASSLVGGGTEAFF.